This TCR beta chain originates from a study of OX40 agonist ivuxolimab in advanced cancers. The J segment lost 3 bases and the V segment lost 6 bases, leaving 7 bases of the junction unmatched. Germline-derived CDR1 and CDR2 are MDHEN and SYDVKM. This CDR3 has 15 amino acids. With regard to this clone: The sample holds other DNA sequences that translate to the same CDR3.

Data came from immunoSEQ multiplex PCR; TCRdb stores just in-frame clones and leaves some out. This table has 70,000 to 95,000 clones, roughly nine tenths appearing once. Baseline, cycle 4 day 1, and cycle 7 day 1 were the blood sampling points. J is TRBJ2-2 and V is TRBV28, with 7 bases lining up with TRBD2. This specimen was CD4+ or CD8+ T cells sorted from blood, taken in a trial of the OX40 agonist ivuxolimab. The receptor's source is an adult with an advanced solid tumor such as melanoma, head and neck, liver or kidney cancer. The CDR3 bases are TGTGCCAGCAGCTCAGGCGGGAGAGACACCGGGGAGCTGTTTTTT. Translated: CASSSGGRDTGELFF. The whole variable domain, filled in from reference TRBV28 and TRBJ2-2, reads DVKVTQSSRYLVKRTGEKVFLECVQDMDHENMFWYRQDPGLGLRLIYFSYDVKMKEKGDIPEGYSVSREKKERFSLILESASTNQTSMYLCASSSGGRDTGELFFGEGSRLTVL.